This passage covers 25 T cell receptor beta chains from one sample sequenced in a study of T-cell reconstitution after alpha-beta-depleted transplantation in children. Unique molecular identifiers were incorporated during preparation of the TCRbeta library. One entry per CDR3 protein, called by TCRdb with MiXCR from the PCR reads. The profile shows fewer than 400,000 distinct CDR3 sequences, over 20% of them singletons. The sequencing used PBMCs from the stem cell graft donor, collected from the stem cell graft. Source of these receptors: a human donor who donated a stem cell graft to a child with acute myeloid leukemia.

J is TRBJ2-4 and V is TRBV10-3; 7 nucleotides align to TRBD1. This CDR3 region has 14 residues. Germline CDR1 ENHRY, CDR2 SYGVKD. Germline trimming cut 6 bases from V and 6 bases from J; bases unmatched to any gene: 8. The CDR3 spells CAISQGGVTNIQYF. The CDR3 region has the DNA TGTGCCATCAGCCAAGGGGGCGTGACAAACATTCAGTACTTC.

This clonotype was seen at least ten times. V is TRBV20-1 and J is TRBJ2-1, with a tentative D call TRBD1 (5 bases). The CDR3 runs 15 residues. The germline V gene has CDR1 DFQATT and CDR2 SNEGSKA (reference sequence). The V end lost 3 bases, the J end lost 3 bases, and 15 bases lay between the germline ends. Written as DNA, the CDR3 is TGCAGTGCTAGGAAACCGCCCGACAGCTACAATGAGCAGTTCTTC. The encoded protein is CSARKPPDSYNEQFF.

The chain couples TRBV4-2 to TRBJ2-1; the D gene could be TRBD1 or TRBD2 (5 bases each). V shed 1 base and J shed 5 bases, with 6 bases lying between them. This CDR3 contains 13 residues. Germline V gene lookup returns CDR1 LGHNA and CDR2 YNFKEQ. CDR3 in amino acids: CASSQGGNNEQFF. CDR3 in DNA: TGTGCCAGCAGCCAAGGGGGGAACAATGAGCAGTTCTTC.

A few counts support this clonotype. The chain recombines TRBV7-6 with TRBJ1-6; D possibly corresponds to TRBD1 (5 bases). Looked up from germline, CDR1 is SGHVS and CDR2 is FNYEAQ. Between the trimmed V and J ends, which lost 5 bases and 6 bases, there was a span of 17 bases. CDR3 length: 16 residues. The CDR3 is CASSQRPPRGNSPLHF. The CDR3 coding sequence is TGTGCCAGCAGCCAACGGCCCCCGAGGGGTAATTCACCCCTCCACTTT.

This clonotype was seen ten or more times. The gene calls are TRBV29-1 and TRBJ2-3; 9 bases align to TRBD1. Trimming at V came to 4 bases and at J to 4 bases, leaving 9 bases not matched to a gene. Germline loops: CDR1 SQVTM, CDR2 ANQGSEA. CDR3 size: 15 residues. The CDR3 is CSVVSGQGIADTQYF. As DNA, the CDR3 is TGCAGCGTTGTATCGGGACAGGGTATCGCAGATACGCAGTATTTT.

This clonotype showed up just a few times. The chain is built from TRBV4-1 and TRBJ2-1, with 10 bases lining up with TRBD1. Trimming at V came to 1 base and at J to 15 bases, leaving 6 bases not matched to a gene. Looked up from germline, CDR1 is MGHRA and CDR2 is YSYEKL. This CDR3 has 13 residues. The CDR3 bases are TGCGCCAGCAGCCAAGGCGGGACAGGGGATCGGTTCTTC. Amino acid sequence: CASSQGGTGDRFF.

This clonotype was observed at least ten times. The V gene is TRBV20-1, the J gene TRBJ2-3; D remains ambiguous. The CDR3 covers 15 residues. The V gene's germline CDR1 is DFQATT and CDR2 SNEGSKA (reference sequence). Between the trimmed V and J ends, which lost 6 bases and 2 bases, there was a span of 18 bases. The CDR3 region has the DNA TGCAGTGCCAAACCTTTGACTTATTTCACAGATACGCAGTATTTT. Residues: CSAKPLTYFTDTQYF.

This clonotype was recorded many times. The chain's CDR3 is CSVTSGRGGTDTQYF. CDR3 in DNA: TGCAGCGTAACTAGCGGGAGAGGGGGCACAGATACGCAGTATTTT. The chain carries TRBV29-1 and TRBJ2-3; 11 bases line up with TRBD2. V was pared by 6 bases and J by 1 base, with 6 bases of the junction left unmatched. This CDR3 spans 15 amino acids. Germline loops: CDR1 SQVTM, CDR2 ANQGSEA.

This clonotype was observed at least ten times. The chain is built from TRBV25-1 and TRBJ1-2, with 7 bases lining up with TRBD1. Germline-derived CDR1 and CDR2 are MGHDK and SYGVNS. There are 12 residues in the CDR3. The V and J ends lost 3 bases and 14 bases, in that order; junction bases with no gene match: 9. The CDR3 DNA follows: TGTGCCAGCAGTGACAACCGGGACAGTTCGACCTTC. Translating it yields CASSDNRDSSTF.

V usage is TRBV7-9 and J usage is TRBJ2-7; possible D gene TRBD2, 5 bases. Trimming removed 3 bases from V and 0 bases from J, with 12 bases in between. Germline loops: CDR1 SEHNR, CDR2 FQNEAQ (reference sequence). The CDR3 sequence is 15 residues long. CDR3 residues: CASSFGVLSSYEQYF. CDR3 bases: TGTGCCAGCAGCTTCGGGGTCCTCAGCTCCTACGAGCAGTACTTC.

This chain's CDR3 is CASSPHWTGGSGEQYF. The CDR3 DNA sequence: TGCGCCAGCAGCCCCCACTGGACAGGGGGCTCCGGCGAGCAGTACTTC. This chain joins TRBV5-1 and TRBJ2-7; 11 nucleotides agree with TRBD1. CDR1 and CDR2 from the germline V gene are SGHRS and YFSETQ. This CDR3 has 16 amino acids. J was trimmed by 6 bases and V by 4 bases; bases with no gene match: 12. Supplemented by reference TRBV5-1 and TRBJ2-7, the full variable domain reads KAGVTQTPRYLIKTRGQQVTLSCSPISGHRSVSWYQQTPGQGLQFLFEYFSETQRNKGNFPGRFSGRQFSNSRSEMNVSTLELGDSALYLCASSPHWTGGSGEQYFGPGTRLTVT.

This clonotype was counted only a few times. V is TRBV15 and J is TRBJ2-3; D may correspond to TRBD1 or TRBD2 (5 bases each). Trimming shortened V by 5 bases and J by 12 bases, and 18 bases separated the two germline ends. The germline CDR1 and CDR2 sequences are LNHNV and YYDKDF (reference sequence). The CDR3 runs 13 residues. The CDR3, as DNA: TGTGCCACCAGCGGGACGGGTGACCCGTCCCAGTATTTT. This encodes CATSGTGDPSQYF.

The chain has TRBV20-1 and TRBJ2-1; weak D call: TRBD2 (6 bases). The CDR3 sequence is 13 residues long. Germline CDR1 is DFQATT and CDR2 is SNEGSKA (reference sequence). The V end lost 3 bases, the J end lost 5 bases, and 11 bases lay between the germline ends. The CDR3 spells CSASAGRDNEQFF. The CDR3, as DNA: TGCAGTGCTAGTGCCGGGAGAGACAATGAGCAGTTCTTC.

This chain joins TRBV28 and TRBJ2-1, with 7 bases fitting TRBD2. Germline trimming cut 7 bases from V and 4 bases from J; bases unmatched to any gene: 16. This CDR3 has 17 residues. CDR1 is MDHEN, CDR2 SYDVKM, per germline. The CDR3: CASTPRLRAGPYNEQFF. The DNA for the CDR3 is TGTGCCAGCACGCCCCGGCTCAGAGCGGGACCTTACAATGAGCAGTTCTTC.

There are many counts of this clonotype. The V gene is TRBV12-3 or TRBV12-4, the J gene TRBJ2-1; 8 bases are shared with TRBD2. This CDR3 region has 15 residues. J gave up 5 bases and V 6 bases, and 9 bases lay outside the gene matches. CDR3 bases: TGTGCCAGCAGGTCCGGCGGGAGGATCAACAATGAGCAGTTCTTC. The encoded protein is CASRSGGRINNEQFF.

This clonotype was seen a handful of times. The chain combines TRBV25-1 with TRBJ2-7; 8 bases agree with TRBD1. CDR1 is MGHDK and CDR2 is SYGVNS in the germline V gene. CDR3 length: 16 residues. The V gene end was trimmed by 3 bases and the J gene end by 1 base; junction bases not matched to a gene: 8. The CDR3 DNA reads as TGTGCCAGCAGTGATTCCCGACAGGGGATTTCCTACGAGCAGTACTTC. Translation gives CASSDSRQGISYEQYF.

This clonotype was detected ten times or more. V usage is TRBV27 and J usage is TRBJ2-7; the match to TRBD1 covers 8 bases. Looked up from germline, CDR1 is MNHEY and CDR2 is SMNVEV (reference sequence). The CDR3 runs 15 residues. V lost 2 bases, J lost 5 bases, and 8 bases stayed unmatched. The CDR3 region is CASSLRPGGNHEQYF. CDR3 DNA: TGTGCCAGCAGTTTACGACCAGGGGGCAACCACGAGCAGTACTTC.

This chain uses TRBV12-3 or TRBV12-4 with TRBJ2-1; TRBD1 aligns across 7 bases. The CDR3 sequence is 13 residues long. Germline trimming cut 5 bases from V and 9 bases from J; bases unmatched to any gene: 7. Written as DNA, the CDR3 is TGTGCCAGCAGTGCGAAGGGGGCTACTGAGCAGTTCTTC. Its protein is CASSAKGATEQFF.

This clonotype has ten or more counts. This chain connects TRBV6-6 to TRBJ2-3, with D hard to call. The CDR3 runs 11 residues. The germline V gene has CDR1 MNHNY and CDR2 SVGAGI (reference sequence). Trimming cost V 3 bases and J 5 bases, with 3 bases left between them. DNA for the CDR3: TGTGCCAGCAGTTATGTAGATACGCAGTATTTT. It yields the protein CASSYVDTQYF.

This clonotype was counted many times. This chain links TRBV20-1 with TRBJ2-3; TRBD1 is a possible D gene (8 bases). Germline assignment: CDR1 DFQATT and CDR2 SNEGSKA (reference sequence). With 4 bases removed from V and 4 bases from J, the gap between germline ends came to 15 bases. This CDR3 region has 14 residues. The CDR3 region is CSATSGTGPDTQYF. The CDR3 region has the DNA TGCAGTGCTACGAGCGGGACAGGACCAGATACGCAGTATTTT.

This clonotype was found a few times. This chain uses TRBV20-1 with TRBJ2-1; D possibly corresponds to TRBD2 (6 bases). The CDR3 length is 16 residues. V was pared by 0 bases and J by 1 base, with 13 bases between. Germline CDR1 reads DFQATT; CDR2 reads SNEGSKA (reference sequence). This CDR3 is CSARDSLAMSYNEQFF. DNA for the CDR3: TGCAGTGCTAGAGATTCTCTAGCGATGTCCTACAATGAGCAGTTCTTC.

This clonotype occurred many times. The chain recombines TRBV4-1 with TRBJ2-7; D is unresolved. Germline CDR1 reads MGHRA; CDR2 reads YSYEKL. This CDR3 has 13 residues. Trimming took off 1 base at V and 4 bases at J, with 8 bases between the two ends. The CDR3 nucleotides are TGCGCCAGCAGCCAAGGTTTTGCTTACGAGCAGTACTTC. Encoded protein: CASSQGFAYEQYF.

This chain joins TRBV3-1 and TRBJ2-3; a possible D gene is TRBD2 (5 bases). This CDR3 is built from 16 residues. The V and J ends lost 1 base and 0 bases respectively, with 11 bases between them. The germline CDR1 and CDR2 sequences are LGHDT and YNNKEL (reference sequence). CDR3 nucleotides: TGTGCCAGCAGCCAAGTGGCCGGGATTAGCACAGATACGCAGTATTTT. Its protein product is CASSQVAGISTDTQYF.

There are a few counts of this clonotype. The CDR3 loop reads CSVERGGAGPFF. CDR3 in DNA: TGCAGCGTTGAAAGAGGAGGTGCCGGCCCGTTCTTC. V and J are TRBV29-1 and TRBJ2-1, with D possibly being TRBD2 (5 bases). Germline V gene sequence: CDR1 SQVTM, CDR2 ANQGSEA. The CDR3 runs to 12 residues. V was clipped by 2 bases and J by 15 bases, with 17 bases between them.

The sample holds many counts of this clonotype. V usage is TRBV7-2 and J usage is TRBJ1-1; D gene uncertain. CDR1 and CDR2 from the germline V gene are SGHTA and FQGNSA. Trimming cost V 6 bases and J 1 base, with 9 bases left between them. The CDR3 is 13 amino acids. The CDR3 bases are TGTGCCAGCAGTTCCCGGGGGAACACTGAAGCTTTCTTT. Translating it yields CASSSRGNTEAFF.